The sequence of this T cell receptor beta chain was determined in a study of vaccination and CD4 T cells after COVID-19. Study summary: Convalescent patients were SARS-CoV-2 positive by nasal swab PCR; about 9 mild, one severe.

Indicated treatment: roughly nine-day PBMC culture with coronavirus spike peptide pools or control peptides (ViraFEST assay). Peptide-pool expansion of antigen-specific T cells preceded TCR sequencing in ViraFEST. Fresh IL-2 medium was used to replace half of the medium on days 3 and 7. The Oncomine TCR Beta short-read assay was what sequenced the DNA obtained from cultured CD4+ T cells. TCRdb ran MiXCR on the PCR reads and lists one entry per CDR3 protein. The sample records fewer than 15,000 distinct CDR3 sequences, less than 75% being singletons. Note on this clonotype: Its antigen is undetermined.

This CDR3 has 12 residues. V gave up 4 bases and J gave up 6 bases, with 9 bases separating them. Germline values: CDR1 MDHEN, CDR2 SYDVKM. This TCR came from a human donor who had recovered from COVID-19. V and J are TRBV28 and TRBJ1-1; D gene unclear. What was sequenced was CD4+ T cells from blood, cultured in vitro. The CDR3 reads CASSSLQAEAFF. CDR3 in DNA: TGTGCCAGCAGTTCCCTCCAGGCTGAAGCTTTCTTT.